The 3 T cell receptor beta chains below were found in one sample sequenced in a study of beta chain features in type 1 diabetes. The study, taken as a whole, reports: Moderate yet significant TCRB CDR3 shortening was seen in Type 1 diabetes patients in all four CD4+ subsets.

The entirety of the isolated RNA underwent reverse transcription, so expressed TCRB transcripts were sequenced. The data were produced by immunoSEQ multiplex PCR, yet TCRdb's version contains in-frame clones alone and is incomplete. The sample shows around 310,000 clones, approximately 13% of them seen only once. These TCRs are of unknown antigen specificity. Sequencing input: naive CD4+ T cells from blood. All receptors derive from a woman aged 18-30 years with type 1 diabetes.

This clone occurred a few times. CDR3 bases: TGTGCCAGCAGTTTTAAAGGGCCCTCCGGGACAGGGGGACACTATGGCTACACCTTC. It encodes CASSFKGPSGTGGHYGYTF. The rearrangement uses TRBV27 and TRBJ1-2, with 11 nucleotides matching TRBD1. The germline V gene has CDR1 MNHEY and CDR2 SMNVEV (reference sequence). Losses at the gene ends were 3 bases for V and 3 bases for J; bases not matched to a gene: 15. The CDR3 is 19 amino acids.

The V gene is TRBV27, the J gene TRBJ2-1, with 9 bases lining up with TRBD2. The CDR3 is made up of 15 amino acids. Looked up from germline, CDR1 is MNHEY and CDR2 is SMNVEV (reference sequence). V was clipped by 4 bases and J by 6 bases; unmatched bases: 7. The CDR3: CASSSIFSGSNEQFF. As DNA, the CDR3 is TGTGCCAGCAGTTCCATTTTTAGCGGGAGCAATGAGCAGTTCTTC.

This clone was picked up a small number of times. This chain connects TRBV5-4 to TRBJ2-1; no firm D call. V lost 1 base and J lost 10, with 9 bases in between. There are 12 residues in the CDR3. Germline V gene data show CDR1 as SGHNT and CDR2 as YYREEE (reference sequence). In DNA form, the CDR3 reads TGTGCCAGCAGCTTGCCGGGTTGGGAGCAGTTCTTC. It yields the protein CASSLPGWEQFF.